This paragraph covers one T cell receptor (beta chain) sequence. No antigen is known for it. This entry comes from a study of cytomegalovirus exposure and HLA in healthy donors. General observations from the study: Most CMV-associated TCR beta chains were later found to appear HLA-restricted. In presence/absence analyses, roughly uniform sequencing depth across donors was assumed. The study listed 164 cytomegalovirus-associated TCR beta chains.

This CDR3 is built from 17 residues. Germline V gene data show CDR1 as SGHRS and CDR2 as YFSETQ. The V gene end was trimmed by 0 bases and the J gene end by 3 bases; junction bases not matched to a gene: 8. The PCR made use of 60 Vbeta and 13 Jbeta primers. Generated by immunoSEQ multiplex PCR, the TCRdb table keeps only in-frame clones and is missing some. The data contain 110,000 to 150,000 clones, about 71% of them singletons. The V gene is TRBV5-1, the J gene TRBJ2-1, with 8 positions matching TRBD2. The origin of this receptor is a woman aged 55-70 years in good health and CMV-seropositive. Material: PBMCs. Here the CDR3 reads CASSLDAAGVNYNEQFF. Here the CDR3 DNA reads TGCGCCAGCAGCTTGGATGCAGCGGGAGTGAACTACAATGAGCAGTTCTTC.